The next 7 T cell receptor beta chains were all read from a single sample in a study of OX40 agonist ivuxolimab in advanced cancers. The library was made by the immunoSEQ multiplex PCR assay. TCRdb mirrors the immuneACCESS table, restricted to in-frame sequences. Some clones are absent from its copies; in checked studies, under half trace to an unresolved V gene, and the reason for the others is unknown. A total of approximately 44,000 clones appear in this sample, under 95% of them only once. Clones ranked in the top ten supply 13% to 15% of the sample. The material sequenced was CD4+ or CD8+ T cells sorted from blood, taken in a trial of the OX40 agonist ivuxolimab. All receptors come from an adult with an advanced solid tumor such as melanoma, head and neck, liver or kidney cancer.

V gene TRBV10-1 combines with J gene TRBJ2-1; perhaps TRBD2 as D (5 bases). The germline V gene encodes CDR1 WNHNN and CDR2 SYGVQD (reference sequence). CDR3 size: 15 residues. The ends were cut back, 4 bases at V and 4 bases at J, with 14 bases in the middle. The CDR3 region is CASSGPGMGYNEQFF. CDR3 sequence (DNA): TGCGCCAGCAGTGGTCCCGGGATGGGGTACAATGAGCAGTTCTTC.

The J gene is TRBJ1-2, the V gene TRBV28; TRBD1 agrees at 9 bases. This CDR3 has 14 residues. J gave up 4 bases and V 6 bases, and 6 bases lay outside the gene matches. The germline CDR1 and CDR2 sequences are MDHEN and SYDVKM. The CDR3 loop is CASRRDRVGYGYTF. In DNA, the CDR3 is TGTGCCAGCAGGAGGGACAGGGTAGGCTATGGCTACACCTTC.

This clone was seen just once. The CDR3 loop is CASSYDWNYEQYF. As DNA, the CDR3 is TGTGCCAGCAGTTATGACTGGAACTACGAGCAGTACTTC. The V call is TRBV28, the J call TRBJ2-7; D is unresolved. Trimming took off 4 bases at V and 3 bases at J, with 10 bases between the two ends. Germline V gene lookup returns CDR1 MDHEN and CDR2 SYDVKM. The CDR3 consists of 13 residues. The full variable domain, completed using reference TRBV28 and TRBJ2-7, is DVKVTQSSRYLVKRTGEKVFLECVQDMDHENMFWYRQDPGLGLRLIYFSYDVKMKEKGDIPEGYSVSREKKERFSLILESASTNQTSMYLCASSYDWNYEQYFGPGTRLTVT.

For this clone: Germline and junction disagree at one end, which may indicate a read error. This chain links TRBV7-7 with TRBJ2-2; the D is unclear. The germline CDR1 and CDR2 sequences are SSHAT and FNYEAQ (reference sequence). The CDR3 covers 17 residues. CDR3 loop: CASSQRRDLSDTGELFF. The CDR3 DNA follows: TGTGCTAGCAGCCAACGTAGGGATTTGAGTGACACCGGGGAGCTGTTTTTT. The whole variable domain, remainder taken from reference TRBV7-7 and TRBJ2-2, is GAGVSQSPRYKVTKRGQDVTLRCDPISSHATLYWYQQALGQGPEFLTYFNYEAQPDKSGLPSDRFSAERPEGSISTLTIQRTEQRDSAMYRCASSQRRDLSDTGELFFGEGSRLTVL.

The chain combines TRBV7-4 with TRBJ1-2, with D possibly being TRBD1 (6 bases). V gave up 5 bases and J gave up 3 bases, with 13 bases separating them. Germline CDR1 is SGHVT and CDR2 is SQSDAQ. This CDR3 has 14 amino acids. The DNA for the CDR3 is TGTGCCAGCAGCCCGGGGGACAAGTACTATGGCTACACCTTC. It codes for CASSPGDKYYGYTF.

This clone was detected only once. CDR3 coding DNA: TGCGCCAGCCAGACTAGCGGGAGTCAGTTCTTC. Protein: CASQTSGSQFF. V usage is TRBV5-1 and J usage is TRBJ2-1; 12 nucleotides agree with TRBD2. The CDR3 is 11 residues long. J was trimmed by 13 bases and V by 7 bases; bases with no gene match: 3. Germline CDR1 SGHRS, CDR2 YFSETQ.

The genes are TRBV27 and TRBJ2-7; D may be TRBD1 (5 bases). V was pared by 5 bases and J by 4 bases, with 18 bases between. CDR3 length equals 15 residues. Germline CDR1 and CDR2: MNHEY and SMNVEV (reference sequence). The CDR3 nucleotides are TGTGCCAGCAGTGTTCCGGGCCAGGGAATATACGAGCAGTACTTC. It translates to CASSVPGQGIYEQYF.